A selection of T cell receptor beta chains follows, all from one sample in a study of T cell responses to AZD1222 COVID-19 vaccine. The repertoire was sequenced with immunoSEQ multiplex PCR; TCRdb's copy has only in-frame clones and lacks some. This table has more than 100,000 clones, around nine tenths appearing once. Sequences were derived from peripheral blood, sampled on day 0 of AZD1222 vaccination. The receptor source for this set is an adult in good health. CDR3s include the opening cysteine and the closing phenylalanine or tryptophan. D genes are given only for firm matches. The size field is filled for only some rows; it gives once, few, many or a size class.

d_gene	v_gene	j_gene	abundance	CDR3aa	CDR3nt
.	TRBV6-5	TRBJ2-2	.	CASRSAPGELFF	TGTGCCAGCAGGTCCGCACCCGGGGAGCTGTTTTTT
.	TRBV6-4	TRBJ1-6	.	CASRRDYNSPLHF	TGTGCCAGCAGGAGGGACTATAATTCACCCCTCCACTTT
TRBD2	TRBV7-2	TRBJ2-3	.	CASSLNGGARADTQYF	TGTGCCAGCAGCTTAAACGGGGGGGCCCGTGCAGATACGCAGTATTTT
.	TRBV6-5	TRBJ1-5	.	CASSSVMGLSQPQHF	TGTGCCAGCAGCTCCGTAATGGGGTTAAGTCAGCCCCAGCATTTT
TRBD1	TRBV7-2	TRBJ1-1	.	CASSLAGQPGRAFF	TGTGCCAGCAGCTTAGCGGGACAGCCAGGGAGAGCTTTCTTT
.	TRBV19	TRBJ2-3	.	CASSIGTVVAGWQYF	TGTGCCAGTAGTATAGGGACAGTTGTGGCGGGTTGGCAGTATTTT
.	TRBV6-1	TRBJ1-1	once	CASSDFLGETEAFF	TGTGCCAGCAGTGATTTTTTAGGGGAGACTGAAGCTTTCTTT
.	TRBV29-1	TRBJ2-2	.	CSVVVRNTGELFF	TGCAGCGTTGTAGTCAGGAACACCGGGGAGCTGTTTTTT
.	TRBV19	TRBJ1-2	.	CASSIVGQGHYGYTF	TGTGCCAGTAGTATAGTGGGTCAGGGCCACTATGGCTACACCTTC
TRBD2	TRBV19	TRBJ2-1	.	CASSKGLSGGFYNEQFF	TGTGCCAGTAGTAAAGGGCTAAGCGGGGGTTTTTACAATGAGCAGTTCTTC
.	TRBV5-1	TRBJ2-3	.	CASSLQNTQYF	TGCGCCAGCAGCTTACAGAATACGCAGTATTTT
TRBD2	TRBV5-5	TRBJ2-1	.	CASSLWTSGGNEQFF	TGTGCCAGCAGCTTGTGGACTAGCGGGGGGAATGAGCAGTTCTTC
.	TRBV5-1	TRBJ2-2	.	CASSLGHYTGELFF	TGCGCCAGCAGCTTGGGACACTACACCGGGGAGCTGTTTTTT
.	TRBV2	TRBJ2-1	.	CANGPTRGRHNEQFF	TGTGCCAACGGACCGACTAGAGGCCGGCACAATGAGCAGTTCTTC
.	TRBV4-1	TRBJ2-5	.	CASSQDTSETQYF	TGCGCCAGCAGCCAAGATACCAGTGAGACCCAGTACTTC